The source of this T cell receptor beta chain is a study of cytotoxic CD8 clonotypes in ibrutinib-treated CLL. Generated by immunoSEQ multiplex PCR, the TCRdb table keeps only in-frame clones and is missing some. The top ten hold about 29% of the sample, which has about 140,000 clones, roughly 80% seen once. As regards this clone: What it binds is unknown.

Study-wide findings and caveats: Shared public clonotypes were rare, and on treatment they either got smaller or stayed the same. Samples from sustained-remission and progressing patients were taken at different times.

CDR3 size: 15 residues. The V segment lost 5 bases and the J segment 3 bases; nucleotides outside the gene matches: 9. Germline V gene sequence: CDR1 MNHEY, CDR2 SVGAGI. The sequenced sample was PBMCs, obtained after 12 months of ibrutinib treatment. The chain links TRBV6-5 to TRBJ1-2; 7 bases are a match to TRBD1. This TCR was sampled from a human donor with chronic lymphocytic leukemia. For the CDR3, the DNA is TGTGCCAGCAGTCCCGAGACAGGGTTTGACTATGGCTACACCTTC. The encoded protein is CASSPETGFDYGYTF.